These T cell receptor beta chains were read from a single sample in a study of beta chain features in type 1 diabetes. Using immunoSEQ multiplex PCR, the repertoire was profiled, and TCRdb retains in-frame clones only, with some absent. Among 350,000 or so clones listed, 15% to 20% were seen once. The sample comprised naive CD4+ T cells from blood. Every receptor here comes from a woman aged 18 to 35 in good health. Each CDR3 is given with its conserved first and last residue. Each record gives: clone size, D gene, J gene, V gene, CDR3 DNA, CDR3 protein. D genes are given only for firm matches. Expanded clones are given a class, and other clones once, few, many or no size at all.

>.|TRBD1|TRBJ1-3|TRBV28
TGTGCCAGCAGTCCTACAGGGGTGAGAAACACCATATATTTT
CASSPTGVRNTIYF
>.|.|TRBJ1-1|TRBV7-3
TGTGCCAGCAGCACCGCAGGCGTCACTGAAGCTTTCTTT
CASSTAGVTEAFF
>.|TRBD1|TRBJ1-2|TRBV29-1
TGCAGCGTTGATTCAACAGGGGGGGCTAACTATGGCTACACCTTC
CSVDSTGGANYGYTF
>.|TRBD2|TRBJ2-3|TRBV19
TGTGCCACCTCTAGCGGGAGTCGGGATACGCAGTATTTT
CATSSGSRDTQYF
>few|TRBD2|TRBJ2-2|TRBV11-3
TGTGCCAGCAGCTTCCTACGACTAGCGGGAGGGCCCGGGGAGCTGTTTTTT
CASSFLRLAGGPGELFF
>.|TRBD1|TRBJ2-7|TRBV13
TGTGCCAGCAGTTTCCGGGACAGCTACGAGCAGTACTTC
CASSFRDSYEQYF
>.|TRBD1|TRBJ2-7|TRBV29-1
TGCAGCGGGACAGGGGGAGACGAGCAGTACTTC
CSGTGGDEQYF
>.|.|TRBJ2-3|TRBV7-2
TGTGCCAGCAGCTTAGCAGACCGCGCGGGATATTTT
CASSLADRAGYF
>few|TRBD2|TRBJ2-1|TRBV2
TGTGCCAGCAGGCTGACTAGCGGGAAACGGCAGTTCTTC
CASRLTSGKRQFF
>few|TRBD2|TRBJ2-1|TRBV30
TGTGCCTGGGATCGGGGGGGGGAGCAGTTCTTC
CAWDRGGEQFF
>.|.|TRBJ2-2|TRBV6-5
TGTGCCAGCAGTCCGCGGAGGGACACCGGGGAGCTGTTTTTT
CASSPRRDTGELFF
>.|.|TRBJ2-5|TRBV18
TGTGCCAGCTCAGAGGACCTCCAGGGGGAGACCCAGTACTTC
CASSEDLQGETQYF
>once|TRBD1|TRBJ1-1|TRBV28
TGTGCCAGCAGTATCAGGGGGTTCGAAGCTTTCTTT
CASSIRGFEAFF
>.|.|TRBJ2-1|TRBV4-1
TGCGCCAGCAGCCAATTGACTAAGTACAATGAGCAGTTCTTC
CASSQLTKYNEQFF
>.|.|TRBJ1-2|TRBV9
TGTGCCAGCAGCTCCAGGACAGCGAGATATGGCTACACCTTC
CASSSRTARYGYTF
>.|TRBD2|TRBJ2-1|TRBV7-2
TGTGCCAGCAGCCCCGAACGGGGGGGGATTCAGGTTGGTGAGCAGTTCTTC
CASSPERGGIQVGEQFF
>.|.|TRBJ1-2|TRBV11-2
TGTGCCAGCAGCTCCTCCCCCTTACAGGGTCAGCTCTATGGCTACACCTTC
CASSSSPLQGQLYGYTF
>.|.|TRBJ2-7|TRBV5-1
TGCGCCAGCAGCTGGGAGGTGGGAGCGTCCTACGAGCAGTACTTC
CASSWEVGASYEQYF
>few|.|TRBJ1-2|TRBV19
TGTGCCAGCACCACTACAGGGAGCGGCTACACCTTC
CASTTTGSGYTF
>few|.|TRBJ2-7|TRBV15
TGTGCCACCAGCAGAGATCGGGGGACCGTCCTCAACCACGAGCAGTACTTC
CATSRDRGTVLNHEQYF
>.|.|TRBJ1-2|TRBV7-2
TGTGCCAGCAGCTTTAACCAAGCGGACTACACCTTC
CASSFNQADYTF
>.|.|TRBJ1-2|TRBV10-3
TGTGCCACCCAGGGTCCTGGGGGCTACACCTTC
CATQGPGGYTF
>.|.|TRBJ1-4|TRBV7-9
TGTGCCAGCACGGGCGAGGGGTCTAGCGGACTGTTTTTT
CASTGEGSSGLFF
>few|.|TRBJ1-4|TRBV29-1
TGCAGCGTTGGGAGGACTAATGAAAAACTGTTTTTT
CSVGRTNEKLFF
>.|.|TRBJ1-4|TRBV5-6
TGTGCCAGCGCCGGTGGGCTGGCTAATGAAAAACTGTTTTTT
CASAGGLANEKLFF
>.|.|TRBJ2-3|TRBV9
TGTGCCAGCAGCGTAGGAGAGAGAGATACGCAGTATTTT
CASSVGERDTQYF
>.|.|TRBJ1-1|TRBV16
TGTGCCAGCAGCCGCTCGACTCTGAACACTGAAGCTTTCTTT
CASSRSTLNTEAFF
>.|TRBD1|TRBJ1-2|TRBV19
TGTGCCAGTAGTCCCCAGGGACAGGGAAGAGTTGGCTACACCTTC
CASSPQGQGRVGYTF
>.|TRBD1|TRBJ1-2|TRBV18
TGTGCCAGCTCCCCCGGGACAGGGGACTATGGCTACACCTTC
CASSPGTGDYGYTF